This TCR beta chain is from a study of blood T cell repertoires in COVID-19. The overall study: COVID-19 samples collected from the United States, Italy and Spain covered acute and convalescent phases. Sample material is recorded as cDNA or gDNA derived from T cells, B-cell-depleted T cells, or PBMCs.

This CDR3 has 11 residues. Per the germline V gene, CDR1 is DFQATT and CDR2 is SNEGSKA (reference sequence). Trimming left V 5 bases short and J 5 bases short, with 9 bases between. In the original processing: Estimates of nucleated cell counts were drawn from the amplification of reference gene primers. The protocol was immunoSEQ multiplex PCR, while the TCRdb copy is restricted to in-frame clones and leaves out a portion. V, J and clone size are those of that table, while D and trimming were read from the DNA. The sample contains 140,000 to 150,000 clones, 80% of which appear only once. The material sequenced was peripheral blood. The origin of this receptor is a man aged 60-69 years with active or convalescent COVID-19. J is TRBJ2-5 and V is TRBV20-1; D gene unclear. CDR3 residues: CSALIWETQYF. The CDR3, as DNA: TGCAGTGCTCTAATTTGGGAGACCCAGTACTTC.